The entry that follows covers one TCR beta chain sequence. Its cognate antigen is unknown. The germline CDR1 and CDR2 sequences are MNHNY and SVGAGI (reference sequence). The CDR3 extends over 13 amino acids. Between the trimmed V and J ends, which lost 2 bases and 6 bases, there was a span of 8 bases. The sample comes from a study of cytomegalovirus exposure and HLA in healthy donors. The study ran its PCR with 60 Vbeta and 13 Jbeta primers. The data were produced by immunoSEQ multiplex PCR, yet TCRdb's version contains in-frame clones alone and is incomplete. There are approximately 190,000 clones in the sample, with 6.5% held by the top ten. Broader study findings: Upon later analysis, HLA-associated TCR beta chains proved more clonally expanded than other, equally common chains. The number of N-insertions in an Asian-associated ancestry cluster was reportedly below the approximately 680-donor mean in a later analysis.

Sequencing input: PBMCs. The clonotype was recovered from a man aged 30-40 years in good health and CMV-seronegative. The chain carries TRBV6-6 and TRBJ1-3, with D possibly matching TRBD1 (5 bases). As DNA, the CDR3 is TGTGCCAGCAGTTACCAGGGTGCAAACACCATATATTTT. Its translation is CASSYQGANTIYF.